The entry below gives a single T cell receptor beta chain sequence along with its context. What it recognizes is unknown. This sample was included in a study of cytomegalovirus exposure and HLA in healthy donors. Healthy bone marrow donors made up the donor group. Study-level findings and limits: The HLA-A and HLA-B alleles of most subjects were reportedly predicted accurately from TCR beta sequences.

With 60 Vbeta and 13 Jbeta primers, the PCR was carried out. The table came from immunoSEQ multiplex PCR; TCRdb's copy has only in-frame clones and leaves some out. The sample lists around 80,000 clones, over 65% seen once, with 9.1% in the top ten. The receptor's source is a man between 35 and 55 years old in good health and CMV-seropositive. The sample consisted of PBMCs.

The CDR3 here is CAISLVGDTSYEQYF. The CDR3, as DNA: TGTGCCATCAGTTTAGTGGGGGACACCTCCTACGAGCAGTACTTC. The chain combines TRBV10-3 with TRBJ2-7; D might be TRBD1 (6 bases). The V gene lost 5 bases and the J gene lost 0 bases, with 14 bases spanning the gap. The CDR3 length is 15 residues. CDR1 and CDR2 (germline): ENHRY, SYGVKD.